This T cell receptor (beta chain) was captured in a study of cytomegalovirus exposure and HLA in healthy donors. Whole-study context: An earlier analysis identified 110 million or so unique TCR beta sequences in 150 million to 200 million T cells. Study outcomes and limitations: It was likely that a cluster of highly shared sequence variants was a sequencing artifact. No immune exposure information besides CMV serostatus was available. In a later analysis, several top co-occurrence clusters appeared linked to parvovirus B19, influenza, CMV and Epstein-Barr virus.

Germline V CDR1 and CDR2: SGHRS, YFSETQ. Losses at the gene ends were 4 bases for V and 0 bases for J; bases not matched to a gene: 5. The CDR3 has 15 residues. A single count supports this clone. Its specificity is not known. A multiplex PCR was run with 60 Vbeta primers and 13 Jbeta primers. Profiled with immunoSEQ multiplex PCR; TCRdb holds only in-frame clones, not every one. The repertoire holds 150,000 to 200,000 clones, with 77% as singletons. The chain recombines TRBV5-1 with TRBJ2-3, with TRBD2 matching over 7 bases. The sample was PBMCs. This sequence originates from a woman aged 25 to 39 in good health and CMV-seronegative. CDR3 coding DNA: TGCGCCAGCAGCGGGAGACTAGCAAGCACAGATACGCAGTATTTT. Translated: CASSGRLASTDTQYF.